A selection of T cell receptor beta chains follows, all from one sample in a study of regulatory T cells in long-lasting Graves disease. TCRdb re-called the multiplex PCR reads with MiXCR, one entry per CDR3 protein. The sample holds 410,000 or so distinct CDR3 sequences, about 15% seen once. This sample was also put to use in a study of T cells in Graves' hyperthyroidism and ophthalmopathy.

The source was peripheral blood mononuclear cells (PBMCs), collected at new diagnosis, from a patient treated with antithyroid drugs. Receptors were obtained from a woman in her thirties with Graves disease. Each CDR3 is given with its conserved first and last residue. The order of the fields is CDR3 DNA, CDR3 protein, D gene, J gene, V gene, clone size. D genes are given only for firm matches. For some rows the clone size is stated as once, few or many, or as a class when expanded; others skip it.

TGTGCCAGCAGTTTAAGGCGCCTCTCTGGGGCCAACGTCCTGACTTTC CASSLRRLSGANVLTF - TRBJ2-6 TRBV12-3/TRBV12-4 many
TGTGCCAGCAGCCGAGCTACGGGAGGGCCAGGGGGGGGCTACACCTTC CASSRATGGPGGGYTF TRBD1 TRBJ1-2 TRBV25-1 -
TGTGCCAGCAGCGATCCGGGACAGGGAAACGGGGAGCTGTTTTTT CASSDPGQGNGELFF TRBD1 TRBJ2-2 TRBV9 -
TGTGCCAGCTATCGGACAGGAGACTCTGGAAACACCATATATTTT CASYRTGDSGNTIYF TRBD1 TRBJ1-3 TRBV18 -
TGTGCCAGCAGTGAGGAGACCTTGAGGCTAGTGAAGAACACCGGGGAGCTGTTTTTT CASSEETLRLVKNTGELFF - TRBJ2-2 TRBV27 few
TGCAGCGTTGATGGGGACAGACTAGGAGAGACCCAGTACTTC CSVDGDRLGETQYF - TRBJ2-5 TRBV29-1 many
TGTGCCAGCAGCCTTACCCTAGCGGGAGGGGTCAATGAGCAGTTCTTC CASSLTLAGGVNEQFF TRBD2 TRBJ2-1 TRBV9 -
TGTGCCAGCACCCTCAGGACTAATGAAAAACTGTTTTTT CASTLRTNEKLFF - TRBJ1-4 TRBV2 -
TGTGCCAGCAGTGAAGTAGGGACCCAGTACTTC CASSEVGTQYF - TRBJ2-5 TRBV6-1 -
TGTGCCAGCAGTTCCACCCCGGATAGCCGCACAGATACGCAGTATTTT CASSSTPDSRTDTQYF - TRBJ2-3 TRBV6-2/TRBV6-3 few
TGTGCCAGCGCTACCGGAGGACTAGCGGGATCCTACGAGCAGTACTTC CASATGGLAGSYEQYF TRBD2 TRBJ2-7 TRBV12-3/TRBV12-4 many
TGCAGTGCTAGCCCAGGGGGCGCGACTGAAGCTTTCTTT CSASPGGATEAFF TRBD1 TRBJ1-1 TRBV20-1 few
TGTGCCAGCAGCCCCAGGCAGGTGGCCCCCTACGAGCAGTACTTC CASSPRQVAPYEQYF - TRBJ2-7 TRBV12-3/TRBV12-4 many
TGTGCCAGCAGTACGGGACAGGGGATGGAAAAACTGTTTTTT CASSTGQGMEKLFF TRBD1 TRBJ1-4 TRBV12-3/TRBV12-4 few
TGTGCCAGCAGTGACGGGAGGTCCTACAATGAGCAGTTCTTC CASSDGRSYNEQFF TRBD2 TRBJ2-1 TRBV2 many
TGTGCCAGCAGCGTGGCGGGAGGAAGTAATGAGCAGTTCTTC CASSVAGGSNEQFF TRBD2 TRBJ2-1 TRBV9 -
TGCAGCGTTGAAGTAGGTCCTCGCAATGAGCAGTTCTTC CSVEVGPRNEQFF - TRBJ2-1 TRBV29-1 many
TGCGCCAGCAGCTTGTACAGCCCCTTGAATTCACCCCTCCACTTT CASSLYSPLNSPLHF - TRBJ1-6 TRBV5-1 many
TGCGCCAGCAGCCAGTTAGCGGGAGGACTCGGGGAGACCCAGTACTTC CASSQLAGGLGETQYF TRBD2 TRBJ2-5 TRBV10-2 -
TGTGCCAGCAGTAAGATAACAGGGGCCTATGGCTACACCTTC CASSKITGAYGYTF TRBD1 TRBJ1-2 TRBV6-1 -
TGTGCCAGCAGCTTAGCCGACACCTTATACAATGAGCAGTTCTTC CASSLADTLYNEQFF - TRBJ2-1 TRBV7-3 many
TGTGCCAGCAGCCAAGCCACTAGCGGGAGGACGTACGAGCAGTACTTC CASSQATSGRTYEQYF TRBD2 TRBJ2-7 TRBV3-1 many
TGCGCCAGCAGTGAGTGGGGGAGCGCTAACAATGAGCAGTTCTTC CASSEWGSANNEQFF - TRBJ2-1 TRBV10-1 many
TGTGCCAGCAGCTCGACCCGGGACAGGGGTCGCACTGAAGCTTTCTTT CASSSTRDRGRTEAFF TRBD1 TRBJ1-1 TRBV5-6 many
TGTGCCAGCAGCCCCGCCGGGTGGGAGGTAAATGAGCAGTACTTC CASSPAGWEVNEQYF - TRBJ2-7 TRBV28 many
TGCAGTGCTAGCCCACATCTGAACACTGAAGCTTTCTTT CSASPHLNTEAFF - TRBJ1-1 TRBV20-1 many
TGTGCCAGCAGCTCGACAGAAGCTAATCAGCCCCAGCATTTT CASSSTEANQPQHF - TRBJ1-5 TRBV7-8 many
TGTGCCAGCAGGGATCCTAGGAACTACGAGCAGTACTTC CASRDPRNYEQYF - TRBJ2-7 TRBV7-2 many
TGCAGCGTTGAACCGGGACAGGTGAACACTGAAGCTTTCTTT CSVEPGQVNTEAFF TRBD1 TRBJ1-1 TRBV29-1 many
TGTGCCAGCTCAGACAGGGGCCCGGTCTATGGCTACACCTTC CASSDRGPVYGYTF TRBD1 TRBJ1-2 TRBV18 -
TGTGCCAGCAGTGAACTTTGGGGGAACACTGAAGCTTTCTTT CASSELWGNTEAFF - TRBJ1-1 TRBV2 many
TGTGCCAGCCTTCGCCGGCTGCTCTACAATGAGCAGTTCTTC CASLRRLLYNEQFF - TRBJ2-1 TRBV6-2/TRBV6-3 few
TGTGCCAGCAGGTTAGCCCCGGGACAGAATCAGCCCCAGCATTTT CASRLAPGQNQPQHF TRBD1 TRBJ1-5 TRBV12-3/TRBV12-4 many
TGTGCCAGCAGCGTAGGAGGGAGGGTAGGATCCTACGAGCAGTACTTC CASSVGGRVGSYEQYF TRBD2 TRBJ2-7 TRBV9 -
TGTGCCATAGTAGGTCCGCGAGGGGCTTTCTTT CAIVGPRGAFF - TRBJ1-1 TRBV19 few
TGTGCCAGCAGCTTAAATGCAGGAGAGGCCTACAATGAGCAGTTCTTC CASSLNAGEAYNEQFF - TRBJ2-1 TRBV7-3 many
TGTGCCAGCAGCTTGGGGGACAGCGGTAATTCACCCCTCCACTTT CASSLGDSGNSPLHF TRBD1 TRBJ1-6 TRBV5-6 few
TGTGCCAGCAGCTTAGTGGGGATCGGCAATCAGCCCCAGCATTTT CASSLVGIGNQPQHF - TRBJ1-5 TRBV7-2 many
TGTGCCAGCAGCGAGGAGGGACTATCCTACGAGCAGTACTTC CASSEEGLSYEQYF TRBD2 TRBJ2-7 TRBV5-4 -
TGCAGTGCTAGGCAGGGGGCTAACACCGGGGAGCTGTTTTTT CSARQGANTGELFF TRBD1 TRBJ2-2 TRBV20-1 many
TGTGCCAGCAGCTCCGACAGGGGGCCTAAGAACACTGAAGCTTTCTTT CASSSDRGPKNTEAFF TRBD1 TRBJ1-1 TRBV7-9 few
TGCGCCAGCAGCCAAGATCCAACGGGAAACACTGAAGCTTTCTTT CASSQDPTGNTEAFF - TRBJ1-1 TRBV4-1 -